This T cell receptor beta chain was found in a study of T cells after yellow fever vaccination. J was trimmed by 2 bases and V by 3 bases; bases with no gene match: 2. Looked up from germline, CDR1 is LGHNA and CDR2 is YSLEER. The CDR3 extends over 15 amino acids. This clonotype was observed at least ten times. 5'RACE template switching added a universal primer site and UMIs to TCR cDNA. TCRdb re-called the 5' RACE reads with MiXCR, one entry per CDR3 protein. This sample carries approximately 300,000 distinct CDR3 sequences, about 11% of them seen once, and the ten largest clones take 3.3%. This chain joins TRBV4-3 and TRBJ2-1; 9 bases are shared with TRBD2. This material consisted of CD4+ T cells sorted from PBMCs, taken 45 days after the yellow fever booster vaccination. The TCR comes from a man younger than 35 who received the YFV17D yellow fever vaccine. CDR3 residues: CASSQAGGPYNEQFF. Written as DNA, the CDR3 is TGCGCCAGCAGCCAGGCGGGGGGGCCCTACAATGAGCAGTTCTTC.